One sample yielded the 19 T cell receptor beta chains listed below, sequenced in a study of cytomegalovirus exposure and HLA in healthy donors. Amplification used 60 Vbeta primers and 13 Jbeta primers. This table comes from immunoSEQ multiplex PCR, and its TCRdb copy is limited to in-frame clones, with some not included. The sample records some 190,000 clones, 65% to 80% being singletons. The sequencing input was PBMCs. These receptors came from a man aged 25 to 40 in good health and CMV-seropositive.

The gene calls are TRBV6-1 and TRBJ1-5, with 7 bases that match TRBD1. The CDR3 sequence is 14 residues long. Losses at the gene ends were 1 base for V and 7 bases for J; bases not matched to a gene: 4. Germline CDR1 reads MNHNS; CDR2 reads SASEGT. This chain's CDR3 is CASSEEQGRQPQHF. In DNA form, the CDR3 reads TGTGCCAGCAGTGAAGAACAGGGGAGACAGCCCCAGCATTTT.

The V and J genes are TRBV9 and TRBJ1-2; D gene unclear. The V end was cut by 7 bases, the J end by 8 bases, with 12 bases between. Looked up from germline, CDR1 is SGDLS and CDR2 is YYNGEE. This CDR3 has 11 amino acids. CDR3 sequence: CASRRAVGYTF. The CDR3 DNA reads TGTGCCAGCCGGCGGGCGGTCGGCTACACCTTC.

The J gene is TRBJ2-3, the V gene TRBV27, with 8 bases identical to TRBD2. Unmatched junction bases numbered 1, after V lost 6 bases and J lost 2 bases. The CDR3 totals 13 residues. Per germline, CDR1 MNHEY and CDR2 SMNVEV (reference sequence). The DNA of the CDR3 is TGTGCCAGCAGGCGGGAGGCCACAGATACGCAGTATTTT. This gives the protein CASRREATDTQYF.

This clone was seen a few times. The chain employs TRBV6-1 and TRBJ1-1; 7 positions agree with TRBD1. Trimming removed 6 bases from V and 13 bases from J; junction bases left unmatched: 14. In germline, CDR1 is MNHNS, CDR2 SASEGT. The CDR3 length is 13 residues. CDR3: CASRESLGTAGFF. Written as DNA, the CDR3 is TGTGCCAGCAGAGAGTCCCTAGGGACAGCTGGTTTCTTT.

The chain employs TRBV30 and TRBJ2-7; tentative D call: TRBD2 (6 bases). The CDR3 is made up of 13 amino acids. V lost 5 bases, J lost 7 bases, and 18 bases lay in between. Germline V gene data show CDR1 as GTSNPN and CDR2 as SVGIG (reference sequence). The CDR3 protein is CAWDRDSYQEQYF. The CDR3 region has the DNA TGTGCCTGGGACCGGGACTCCTATCAGGAGCAGTACTTC.

The J gene is TRBJ2-3, the V gene TRBV30, with D maybe TRBD2 (5 bases). The CDR3 extends over 15 amino acids. V dropped 1 base and J dropped 0 bases, with 11 bases sitting between them. Per germline, CDR1 GTSNPN and CDR2 SVGIG (reference sequence). The CDR3, as DNA: TGTGCCTGGAGTGGGCGGGCACATAGCACAGATACGCAGTATTTT. Its protein is CAWSGRAHSTDTQYF.

This chain links TRBV29-1 with TRBJ2-5, with TRBD1 matching 8 bases. The germline V gene has CDR1 SQVTM and CDR2 ANQGSEA. The CDR3 is 12 residues long. The V and J ends lost 6 bases and 4 bases, in that order; junction bases with no gene match: 4. The chain's CDR3 is CSVQGAGETQYF. The CDR3 DNA reads as TGCAGCGTGCAGGGGGCAGGAGAGACCCAGTACTTC. The complete variable domain, with remaining parts taken from reference TRBV29-1 and TRBJ2-5, reads SAVISQKPSRDICQRGTSLTIQCQVDSQVTMMFWYRQQPGQSLTLIATANQGSEATYESGFVIDKFPISRPNLTFSTLTVSNMSPEDSSIYLCSVQGAGETQYFGPGTRLLVL.

This chain joins TRBV7-2 and TRBJ1-2; D is unclear. The CDR3 loop spans 15 amino acids. Germline CDR1 reads SGHTA; CDR2 reads FQGNSA. With 6 bases removed from V and 1 base from J, the gap between germline ends came to 15 bases. The CDR3 nucleotides are TGTGCCAGCAGGGCCGGCGGGGTCGTTAACTATGGCTACACCTTC. Translating gives CASRAGGVVNYGYTF.

The rearrangement links TRBV10-3 to TRBJ2-7; TRBD2 aligns across 11 bases. With V trimmed by 10 bases and J by 1 base, 6 bases remained unmatched. The germline V gene encodes CDR1 ENHRY and CDR2 SYGVKD. The length of the CDR3 is 14 residues. The chain's CDR3 is CATTTSGSSYEQYF. Written as DNA, the CDR3 is TGTGCCACCACTACTAGCGGGAGTTCCTACGAGCAGTACTTC.

This chain uses TRBV19 with TRBJ1-5; maybe TRBD1 (5 bases). The CDR3 length is 14 residues. V was cut by 3 bases and J by 7 bases, with 13 bases left in between. Germline V CDR1 and CDR2: LNHDA, SQIVND (reference sequence). CDR3 residues: CASSMGEGWQPQHF. Written as DNA, the CDR3 is TGTGCCAGTAGTATGGGGGAGGGATGGCAGCCCCAGCATTTT. The full variable domain, completed using reference TRBV19 and TRBJ1-5, is DGGITQSPKYLFRKEGQNVTLSCEQNLNHDAMYWYRQDPGQGLRLIYYSQIVNDFQKGDIAEGYSVSREKKESFPLTVTSAQKNPTAFYLCASSMGEGWQPQHFGDGTRLSIL.

This clone was observed once. This chain uses TRBV18 with TRBJ2-5; D not certain. There are 14 residues in the CDR3. Trimming shortened V by 0 bases and J by 4 bases, and 9 bases separated the two germline ends. Germline CDR1 is KGHSH and CDR2 is LQKENI. CDR3 residues: CASSPPSAPETQYF. The CDR3 DNA reads TGTGCCAGCTCACCACCGAGCGCACCAGAGACCCAGTACTTC.

Regarding this clone: The same CDR3 can be traced to other DNA sequences in this sample. The chain carries TRBV5-4 and TRBJ2-2, with 8 bases that match TRBD1. The CDR3 runs to 15 residues. Trimming took 4 bases from V and 1 from J; bases not matched to a gene: 3. Germline V gene lookup returns CDR1 SGHNT and CDR2 YYREEE (reference sequence). This chain's CDR3 is CASSLGQGNTGELFF. CDR3 DNA sequence: TGTGCCAGCAGCCTTGGACAGGGGAACACCGGGGAGCTGTTTTTT.

The CDR3 spells CSVAAMLQSRGALYEQYF. DNA of the CDR3: TGCAGCGTTGCTGCCATGTTACAGTCCCGGGGGGCCCTCTACGAGCAGTACTTC. This chain connects TRBV29-1 to TRBJ2-7, with D possibly TRBD2 on 7 matching bases. Germline CDR1 reads SQVTM; CDR2 reads ANQGSEA. The CDR3 has 18 amino acids. Trimming pared 4 bases from V and 3 bases from J, leaving 28 bases between.

The sample holds one count of this clone. This chain uses TRBV5-4 with TRBJ2-3, with a possible D match to TRBD1 (6 bases). V was pared by 4 bases and J by 3 bases, with 9 bases between. CDR3 length: 13 amino acids. Germline CDR1 is SGHNT and CDR2 is YYREEE (reference sequence). The DNA for the CDR3 is TGTGCCAGCAGCATGCAGGGGACAGATACGCAGTATTTT. Protein sequence: CASSMQGTDTQYF.

The rearrangement joins TRBV6-5 to TRBJ2-7; D possibly corresponds to TRBD1 (6 bases). The CDR3 totals 16 residues. The ends were cut back, 0 bases at V and 5 bases at J, with 17 bases in the middle. Germline values: CDR1 MNHEY, CDR2 SVGAGI. The CDR3 nucleotides read TGTGCCAGCAGTTACTCAGGCAGGGGCTATTCCCACGAGCAGTACTTC. It encodes CASSYSGRGYSHEQYF.

The chain uses TRBV7-6 and TRBJ2-3; TRBD2 matches 10 bases. CDR1 is SGHVS, CDR2 FNYEAQ, per germline. Losses at the gene ends were 6 bases for V and 0 bases for J; bases not matched to a gene: 6. The CDR3 extends over 16 amino acids. CDR3 amino acids: CASSLFSGGSTDTQYF. The CDR3, as DNA: TGTGCCAGCAGTTTATTTAGCGGGGGGAGCACAGATACGCAGTATTTT. The variable domain in full, with the rest retrieved from reference TRBV7-6 and TRBJ2-3, is GAGVSQSPRYKVTKRGQDVALRCDPISGHVSLYWYRQALGQGPEFLTYFNYEAQQDKSGLPNDRFSAERPEGSISTLTIQRTEQRDSAMYRCASSLFSGGSTDTQYFGPGTRLTVL.

The chain joins TRBV7-2 to TRBJ1-1, with D unresolved. Germline V gene lookup returns CDR1 SGHTA and CDR2 FQGNSA. V lost 8 bases, J lost 1 base, and 11 bases lay in between. This CDR3 comprises 13 residues. The chain's CDR3 is CASGGRANTEAFF. The DNA of the CDR3 is TGTGCCAGCGGCGGGCGAGCGAACACTGAAGCTTTCTTT.

The chain is built from TRBV28 and TRBJ2-7; maybe TRBD1 (6 bases). V lost 2 bases and J 6 bases, leaving 14 bases between the germline ends. The CDR3 is made up of 14 amino acids. Germline CDR1 MDHEN, CDR2 SYDVKM. CDR3 in amino acids: CASSLSRVTGEQYF. In DNA, the CDR3 is TGTGCCAGCAGTTTAAGTAGGGTGACAGGCGAGCAGTACTTC. Drawing the rest from reference TRBV28 and TRBJ2-7, the complete variable domain is DVKVTQSSRYLVKRTGEKVFLECVQDMDHENMFWYRQDPGLGLRLIYFSYDVKMKEKGDIPEGYSVSREKKERFSLILESASTNQTSMYLCASSLSRVTGEQYFGPGTRLTVT.

This clone was recorded only once. The rearrangement links TRBV13 to TRBJ1-2; D might be TRBD1 (5 bases). Trimming pared 3 bases from V and 7 bases from J, leaving 12 bases between. The germline V gene encodes CDR1 PRHDT and CDR2 FYEKMQ (reference sequence). The CDR3 is 13 residues long. In DNA form, the CDR3 reads TGTGCCAGCAGCTTCTCCATGGGGGGTGGCTACACCTTC. This gives the protein CASSFSMGGGYTF. The variable domain in full, with the rest retrieved from reference TRBV13 and TRBJ1-2, is AAGVIQSPRHLIKEKRETATLKCYPIPRHDTVYWYQQGPGQDPQFLISFYEKMQSDKGSIPDRFSAQQFSDYHSELNMSSLELGDSALYFCASSFSMGGGYTFGSGTRLTVV.